This record concerns one T cell receptor beta chain sequence. Its antigen remains unknown. The CDR3 totals 14 residues. V was trimmed by 1 base and J by 3 bases, leaving 10 bases between them. Germline lookup yields CDR1 SGHVS and CDR2 FQNEAQ. This sample stems from a study of cytomegalovirus exposure and HLA in healthy donors. Overall study results and limits: Later on, an analysis found that several of the most significant clusters appeared to be linked to common viral pathogens, which included parvovirus B19. TCR beta V- and J-gene trimming, according to a later analysis, was linked to a missense DCLRE1C variant.

Primers for the PCR totalled 60 Vbeta and 13 Jbeta. Sequenced by immunoSEQ multiplex PCR; TCRdb stores in-frame clones only, minus some. In the table there are fewer than 150,000 clones, over 65% of which are singletons. The gene calls are TRBV7-8 and TRBJ2-7; maybe TRBD2 (5 bases). Sequencing used PBMCs. The receptor comes from a woman aged 50 to 60 in good health and CMV-seropositive. The chain's CDR3 is CASSLGPSIYEQYF. CDR3 DNA sequence: TGTGCCAGCAGCTTAGGTCCTAGCATCTACGAGCAGTACTTC.